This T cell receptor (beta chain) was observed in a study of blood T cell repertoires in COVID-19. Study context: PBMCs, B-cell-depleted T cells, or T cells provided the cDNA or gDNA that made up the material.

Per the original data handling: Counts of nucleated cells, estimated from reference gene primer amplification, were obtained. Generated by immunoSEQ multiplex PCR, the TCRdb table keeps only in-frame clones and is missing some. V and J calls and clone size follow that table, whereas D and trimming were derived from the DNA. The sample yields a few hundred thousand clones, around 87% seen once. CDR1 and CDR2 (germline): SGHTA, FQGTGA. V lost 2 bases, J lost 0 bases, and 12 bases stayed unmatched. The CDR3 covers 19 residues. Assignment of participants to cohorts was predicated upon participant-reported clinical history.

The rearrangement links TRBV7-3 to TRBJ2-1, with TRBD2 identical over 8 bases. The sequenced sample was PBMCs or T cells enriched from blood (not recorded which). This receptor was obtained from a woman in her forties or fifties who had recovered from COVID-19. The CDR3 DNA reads TGTGCCAGCAGCTTATTTACTAGCGGCCGTTTGAGCTCCTACAATGAGCAGTTCTTC. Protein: CASSLFTSGRLSSYNEQFF. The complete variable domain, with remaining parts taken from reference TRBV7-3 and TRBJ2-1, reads GAGVSQTPSNKVTEKGKYVELRCDPISGHTALYWYRQSLGQGPEFLIYFQGTGAADDSGLPNDRFFAVRPEGSVSTLKIQRTERGDSAVYLCASSLFTSGRLSSYNEQFFGPGTRLTVL.